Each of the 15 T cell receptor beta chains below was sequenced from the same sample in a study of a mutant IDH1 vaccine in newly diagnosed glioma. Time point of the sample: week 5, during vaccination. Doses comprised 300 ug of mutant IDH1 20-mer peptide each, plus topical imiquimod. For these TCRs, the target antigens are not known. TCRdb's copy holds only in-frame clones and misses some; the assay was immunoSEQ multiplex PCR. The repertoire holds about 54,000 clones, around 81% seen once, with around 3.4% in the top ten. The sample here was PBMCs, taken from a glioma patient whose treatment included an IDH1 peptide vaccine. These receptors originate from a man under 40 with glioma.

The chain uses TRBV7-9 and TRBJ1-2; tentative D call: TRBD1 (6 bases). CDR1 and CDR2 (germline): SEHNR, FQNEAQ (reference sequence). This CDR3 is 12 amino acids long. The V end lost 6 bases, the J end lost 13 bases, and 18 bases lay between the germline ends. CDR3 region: CASRTAGGGCTF. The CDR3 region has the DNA TGTGCCAGCAGGACTGCTGGAGGGGGGTGCACCTTC.

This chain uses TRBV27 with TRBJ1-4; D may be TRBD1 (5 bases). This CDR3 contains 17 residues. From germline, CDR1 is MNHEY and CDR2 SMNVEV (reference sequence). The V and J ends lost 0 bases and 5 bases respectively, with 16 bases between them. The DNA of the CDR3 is TGTGCCAGCAGTTTATCGGGACGGCAACGGGGGAATGAAAAACTGTTTTTT. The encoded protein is CASSLSGRQRGNEKLFF.

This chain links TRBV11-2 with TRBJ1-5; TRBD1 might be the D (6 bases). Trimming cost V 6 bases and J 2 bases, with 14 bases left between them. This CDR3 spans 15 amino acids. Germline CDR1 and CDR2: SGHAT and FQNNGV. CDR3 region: CASSVGGAGNQPQHF. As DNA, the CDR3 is TGTGCCAGCAGTGTAGGGGGGGCCGGCAATCAGCCCCAGCATTTT.

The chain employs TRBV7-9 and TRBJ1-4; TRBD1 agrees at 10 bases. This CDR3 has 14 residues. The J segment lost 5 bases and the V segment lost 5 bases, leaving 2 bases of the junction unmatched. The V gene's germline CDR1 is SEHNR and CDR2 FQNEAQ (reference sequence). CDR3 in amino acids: CASSLGQGNEKLFF. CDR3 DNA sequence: TGTGCCAGCAGCCTGGGACAGGGGAATGAAAAACTGTTTTTT.

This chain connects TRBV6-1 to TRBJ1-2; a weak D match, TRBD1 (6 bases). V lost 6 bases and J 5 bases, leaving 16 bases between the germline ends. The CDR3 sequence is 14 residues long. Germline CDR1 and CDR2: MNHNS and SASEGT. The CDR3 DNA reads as TGTGCCAGCAGGGAGACAGGATGGAGTTATGGCTACACCTTC. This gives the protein CASRETGWSYGYTF.

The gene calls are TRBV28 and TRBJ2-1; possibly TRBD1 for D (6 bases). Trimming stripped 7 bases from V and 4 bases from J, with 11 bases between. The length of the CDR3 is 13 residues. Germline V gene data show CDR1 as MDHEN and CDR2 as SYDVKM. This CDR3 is CASTRTVYNEQFF. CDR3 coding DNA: TGTGCCAGCACCAGGACAGTGTACAATGAGCAGTTCTTC.

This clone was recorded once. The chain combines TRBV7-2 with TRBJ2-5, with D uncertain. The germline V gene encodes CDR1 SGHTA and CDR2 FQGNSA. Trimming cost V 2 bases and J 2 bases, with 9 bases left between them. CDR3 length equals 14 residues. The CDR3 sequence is CASSLYGKQETQYF. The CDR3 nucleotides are TGTGCCAGCAGCTTATACGGCAAGCAAGAGACCCAGTACTTC.

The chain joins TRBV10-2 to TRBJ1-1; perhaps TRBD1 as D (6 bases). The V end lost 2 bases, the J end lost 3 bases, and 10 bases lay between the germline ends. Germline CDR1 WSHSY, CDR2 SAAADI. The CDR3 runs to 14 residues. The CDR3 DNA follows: TGCGCCAGCAGTGAGAGGGGGGGATACACTGAAGCTTTCTTT. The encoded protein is CASSERGGYTEAFF.

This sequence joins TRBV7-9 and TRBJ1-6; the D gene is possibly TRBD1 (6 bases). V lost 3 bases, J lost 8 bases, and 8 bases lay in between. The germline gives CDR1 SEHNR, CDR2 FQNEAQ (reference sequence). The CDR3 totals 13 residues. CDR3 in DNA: TGTGCCAGCAGCTTGAGGGGGTATTCACCCCTCCACTTT. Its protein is CASSLRGYSPLHF. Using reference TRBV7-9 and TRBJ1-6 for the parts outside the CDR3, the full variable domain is DTGVSQNPRHKITKRGQNVTFRCDPISEHNRLYWYRQTLGQGPEFLTYFQNEAQLEKSRLLSDRFSAERPKGSFSTLEIQRTEQGDSAMYLCASSLRGYSPLHFGNGTRLTVT.

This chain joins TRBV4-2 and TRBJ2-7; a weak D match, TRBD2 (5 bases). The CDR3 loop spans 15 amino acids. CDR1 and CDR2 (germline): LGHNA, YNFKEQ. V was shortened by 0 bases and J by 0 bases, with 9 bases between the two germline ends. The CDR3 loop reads CASSQDEGFSYEQYF. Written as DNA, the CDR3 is TGTGCCAGCAGCCAAGATGAGGGCTTCTCCTACGAGCAGTACTTC.

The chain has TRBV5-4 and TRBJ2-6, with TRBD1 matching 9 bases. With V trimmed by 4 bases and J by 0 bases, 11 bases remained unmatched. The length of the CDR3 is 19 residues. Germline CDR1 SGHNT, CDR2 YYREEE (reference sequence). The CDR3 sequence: CASSRDRVSFSSGANVLTF. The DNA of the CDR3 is TGTGCCAGCAGCCGGGACAGGGTGTCCTTTAGCTCTGGGGCCAACGTCCTGACTTTC. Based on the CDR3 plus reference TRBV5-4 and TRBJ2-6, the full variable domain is ETGVTQSPTHLIKTRGQQVTLRCSSQSGHNTVSWYQQALGQGPQFIFQYYREEENGRGNFPPRFSGLQFPNYSSELNVNALELDDSALYLCASSRDRVSFSSGANVLTFGAGSRLTVL.

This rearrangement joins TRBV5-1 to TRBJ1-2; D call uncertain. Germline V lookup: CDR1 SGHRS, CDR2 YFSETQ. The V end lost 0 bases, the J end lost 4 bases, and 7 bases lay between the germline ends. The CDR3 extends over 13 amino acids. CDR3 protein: CASSLVRTYGYTF. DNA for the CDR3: TGCGCCAGCAGCTTGGTCAGAACCTATGGCTACACCTTC.

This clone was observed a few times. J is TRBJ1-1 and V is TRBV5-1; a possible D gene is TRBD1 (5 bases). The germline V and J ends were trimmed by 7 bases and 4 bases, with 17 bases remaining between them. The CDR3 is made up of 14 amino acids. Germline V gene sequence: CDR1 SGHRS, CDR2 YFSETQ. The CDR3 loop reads CASGDGNGGTEAFF. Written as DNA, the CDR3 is TGCGCCAGCGGGGATGGGAATGGGGGCACTGAAGCTTTCTTT.

CDR3 amino acids: CASSPSGSSYEQYF. The DNA of the CDR3 is TGTGCCAGCTCACCAAGCGGTTCCTCCTACGAGCAGTACTTC. The chain has TRBV18 and TRBJ2-7, with D perhaps matching TRBD2 (5 bases). CDR3 length: 14 amino acids. CDR1 KGHSH and CDR2 LQKENI come from the germline V gene. With 2 bases removed from V and 0 bases from J, the gap between germline ends came to 8 bases.

The DNA of the CDR3 is TGCGCCAGCAATCCCGGGGAGAACACTGAAGCTTTCTTT. Translated, it gives CASNPGENTEAFF. The chain links TRBV10-1 to TRBJ1-1; D not resolved. Germline V lookup: CDR1 WNHNN, CDR2 SYGVQD (reference sequence). V was shortened by 7 bases and J by 1 base, with 10 bases between the two germline ends. The CDR3 loop spans 13 amino acids.